This T cell receptor beta chain was sequenced in a study of CD8+ T cells in alopecia areata. Sorting from PBMCs produced CD4+ and CD8+ T cells. TCR sequencing used cDNA made by reverse transcription of extracted RNA. Only in-frame clones appear in the TCRdb table, and some are missing; sequencing was by immunoSEQ multiplex PCR. The sample holds 220,000 or so clones, about three fifths seen once. This clonotype was obtained from a human donor with alopecia areata. The material sequenced was CD4+ T cells sorted from blood, taken at week 0.

The CDR3 loop reads CASSYLGYGYTF. The CDR3 nucleotides read TGTGCCAGCAGTTACTTGGGCTATGGCTACACCTTC. V and J are TRBV6-5 and TRBJ1-2; D gene ambiguous. CDR1 is MNHEY and CDR2 is SVGAGI in the germline V gene. There are 12 residues in the CDR3. Trimming removed 1 base from V and 4 bases from J, with 4 bases in between.